This T cell receptor (beta chain) was captured by sequencing in a study of blood T cell repertoires in COVID-19 (dated by TCRdb to about 2020). At the level of the whole study: Samples from collaborators originated in the United States, Italy and Spain and spanned both the acute and convalescent phases of COVID-19. The material from the prospective study consisted of cDNA or gDNA derived from T cells, B-cell-depleted T cells, or PBMCs. Subjects who had been exposed to COVID-19, were actively infected with it, or had recovered from it provided the deeply sampled blood TCRbeta repertoires that made up the dataset. The repertoires were released in a freely available public database meant as a resource for research on the immune response to SARS-CoV-2. Samples were obtained from the ongoing ImmuneRACE study (first 160 participants) and from over 1,000 subjects provided by 6 global collaborators. Nearly every sample came with metadata listing a de-identified subject ID, COVID-19 status, age in years and sex. Where available, HLA class I and class II types were taken from metadata supplied by the sample provider and were not determined by assay-based typing.

From the cysteine through the phenylalanine, the CDR3 covers 14 amino acids. Only the CDR3 region is kept as DNA, spanning 42 bases read in frame from base 1. The germline V gene (reference sequence) sets CDR1 to LGHDT and CDR2 to YNNKEL. The V and J ends are trimmed by 1 base and 3 bases, leaving 9 bases between them. TCRbeta CDR3 regions were amplified from genomic DNA by means of the immunoSEQ Assay, a bias-controlled multiplex PCR. As for the authors' bioinformatics: Within the assay, amplification of reference gene primers was used to estimate how many nucleated cells each sample contained. To quantify the absolute abundance of each unique TCRbeta CDR3 rearrangement, sequence reads were collapsed and filtered. For each sample, productive Simpson clonality was calculated as the square root of Simpson's diversity index across productive rearrangements. The table comes from immuneACCESS by way of TCRdb, which keeps in-frame sequences with V and J called. Part of the clones is missing from these tables; in studies checked, under half for an unresolved V gene and the rest for unknown reasons. The V and J calls and clone size are taken from that table; D and trimming were inferred from the DNA. Within this sample are 200,000 or so clones, with roughly 88% of them counted one time only. The top ten clonotypes cover under 2.5% of the sample.

The investigation overall reported the following: The amount of clinical and demographic metadata varied by source and participant and was provided uncurated.

Participants in the prospective study were enrolled through a virtual design, were aged about 18 to 100 years, and lived in roughly 25 United States geographic areas. In the prospective study, participants were assigned to cohorts based on the clinical history participants reported in a screening survey and a study questionnaire. In the prospective study, mobile phlebotomists collected whole blood, serum and a nasopharyngeal or oropharyngeal swab from each participant. Prospective study participants could optionally give additional blood draws and questionnaires over a roughly two-month period. Blood samples from the prospective study were shipped frozen or at room temperature prior to DNA extraction. This clone was detected many times. This receptor's antigen is unknown. The sample holds no much larger clone one base away, and base qualities are not on file. The sample carries other DNA sequences with the same CDR3.

Sequencing was carried out using PBMCs or T cells enriched from blood (not recorded which). The chain employs TRBV3-1 (or the pseudogene TRBV3-2) and TRBJ1-2; the D segment could be TRBD1, given 5 matching bases. This receptor was identified in a woman aged 35 to 49 with acute COVID-19. In nucleotides, the sequence is TGTGCCAGCAGCCAAGGGGTCAGGGACTATGGCTACACCTTC. Protein translation: CASSQGVRDYGYTF.